These 3 T cell receptor beta chains were all obtained from the same sample, sequenced in a study of shared clonotypes between healthy human individuals. The assay was immunoSEQ multiplex PCR, and TCRdb's table has in-frame clones only and misses some. The data show under 200,000 clones, 85% to 95% seen once. The sequenced sample consisted of naive CD4+ T cells sorted from blood. Stated subset: CD45RA+ positively selected. These receptors were obtained from a young woman in good health.

The V gene is TRBV7-4, the J gene TRBJ2-7, with 7 nucleotides matching TRBD2. CDR3 length: 15 amino acids. The J segment lost 5 bases and the V segment lost 5 bases, leaving 12 bases of the junction unmatched. CDR1 and CDR2 (germline): SGHVT, SQSDAQ. CDR3 residues: CASSPSLWAGDEQYF. The DNA of the CDR3 is TGTGCCAGCAGCCCCTCTCTATGGGCGGGGGACGAGCAGTACTTC.

Notes on this clone: Sequence at one end of the junction differs from germline and may be a read error. The genes are TRBV29-1 and TRBJ2-7, with 7 bases fitting TRBD1. This CDR3 region has 12 residues. From germline, CDR1 is SQVTM and CDR2 ANQGSEA. Here the CDR3 DNA reads TGCAGCGTTCGACAGGGCTCCCACGAGCAGTACTTC. Residues: CSVRQGSHEQYF.

The chain has TRBV7-2 and TRBJ2-5, with TRBD2 matching over 8 bases. The J call is in doubt because the DNA end fits TRBJ2-7 better. The germline V gene encodes CDR1 SGHTA and CDR2 FQGNSA. The length of the CDR3 is 15 residues. The CDR3 sequence is CASSLDPAGDAEQYF. The CDR3 DNA reads as TGTGCCAGCAGCTTAGACCCAGCGGGAGACGCCGAGCAGTACTTC.